In this sample, the clone carrying this T cell receptor (beta chain) turned up a few times. Antigen: not known. These data come from a study of T-cell reconstitution after alpha-beta-depleted transplantation in children. Study-level points and caveats: T-cell numbers and diversity one year post-transplant derived largely from freshly generated T cells. Expanded clones from the graft, numbering several hundred, reportedly supplied alpha-beta T cells about two months after transplant. Surviving recipient T cells and thymic progenitors produced the high day-60 TCRbeta diversity seen in some patients.

Germline V gene data show CDR1 as DFQATT and CDR2 as SNEGSKA (reference sequence). With 0 bases clipped from V and 0 bases from J, the junction kept 4 bases outside the gene matches. The CDR3 spans 18 residues. Molecular barcoding with unique molecular identifiers was used for the TCRbeta library. TCRdb re-derived calls from the PCR reads in MiXCR, one entry per CDR3 protein. Here the sample spans about 120,000 distinct CDR3 sequences, about 9.3% being singletons. The material was PBMCs, obtained before TCRalphabeta/CD19-depleted stem cell transplant. The rearrangement links TRBV20-1 to TRBJ2-4; 14 bases are shared with TRBD2. The clonotype originates from a boy between 2 and 10 years old with acute lymphoblastic leukemia, due to receive a stem cell transplant. CDR3 nucleotide sequence: TGCAGTGCTAGAGACTCGGGACTAGCGGGGGTAGCCAAAAACATTCAGTACTTC. Its protein is CSARDSGLAGVAKNIQYF.